Sequencing of this T cell receptor beta chain was carried out in a study of STAT5B mutations in CD4+ large granular lymphocyte leukemia. Study-level points and caveats: Compared with healthy controls (2/35), patient top clones favored TRBV06 (8/27).

Germline V lookup: CDR1 SGHKS, CDR2 YYEKEE (reference sequence). This CDR3 spans 15 amino acids. V gave up 0 bases and J gave up 5 bases; unmatched junction bases: 4. A remark on this clone: Its matching antigen is unknown.

The survey-level immunoSEQ assay was used. TCRdb keeps only in-frame clones here, not all; method: immunoSEQ multiplex PCR. Among about 30,000 clones listed, under 80% were seen once. Healthy controls were blood donor buffy coats. The source material was CD4+ T cells from blood buffy coats. This chain connects TRBV5-5 to TRBJ2-3, with 9 bases aligning to TRBD2. This sequence originates from a human donor in good health. The CDR3 DNA reads as TGTGCCAGCAGCTTGGGGCGGGAGGGCCGAGATACGCAGTATTTT. Its translation: CASSLGREGRDTQYF. Combining the CDR3 with reference TRBV5-5 and TRBJ2-3 gives the whole variable domain DAGVTQSPTHLIKTRGQQVTLRCSPISGHKSVSWYQQVLGQGPQFIFQYYEKEERGRGNFPDRFSARQFPNYSSELNVNALLLGDSALYLCASSLGREGRDTQYFGPGTRLTVL.